This T cell receptor beta chain was identified in a study of T-cell reconstitution after alpha-beta-depleted transplantation in children (dated by TCRdb to the mid-2010s). Notes on the research overall: Using TCR repertoire profiling, the study followed T-cell immune reconstitution in a quantitative way in children after TCRalphabeta/CD19-depleted allogeneic hematopoietic cell transplantation. Overall study outcomes, separate from this receptor: Apparently early alphabetaT-cell count recovery about two months after transplant reportedly relied on only several hundred rapidly expanded clones derived from non-depleted graft cells. In some patients, high TCRbeta diversity at day 60 was attributed to recipient T cells and intrathymic progenitors that had survived conditioning. Hyperexpanded clone frequencies declined over subsequent months; after one year, T-cell counts and TCRbeta diversity were mostly attributed to newly produced T cells.

CDR1 MNHNS and CDR2 SASEGT were looked up in the germline V gene. From its cysteine to its phenylalanine, the CDR3 spans 14 amino acids. The entry retains the CDR3 DNA only, 42 bases that are in frame from base 1. Trimmed from V: 6 bases; trimmed from J: 8 bases; junction bases lacking a gene match: 12. This clonotype showed up just a few times. Its target antigen remains unknown. Base qualities are missing; no much larger clone stands one base away. The library relied on PCR. Sequenced on an Illumina HiSeq 2500. Molecular barcoding was employed in the preparation of TCR libraries, with unique molecular identifiers being used to normalize TCRbeta repertoire quantification. TCRdb took the public reads, trimmed them with fastp at Q25, ran MiXCR for clone calling and kept in-frame beta chains. CDR3 protein sequences are deduplicated, and each keeps its most common genes and DNA. The sample table shows around 270,000 distinct CDR3 sequences, and over 7.5% are seen once. The biggest ten clones account for 9.1% of the sample.

The treatment or condition label of this sample denotes: allogeneic hematopoietic cell transplantation with graft depleted of TCRalphabeta T cells and CD19 B cells. The children who served as transplant recipients had been given grafts of TCRalphabeta/CD19-depleted allogeneic hematopoietic cells. The sequence derives from a female patient between 2 and 15 years old who had a stem cell transplant for Fanconi anemia, so the T cells may come from the graft donor. Sequenced here: peripheral blood, sampled 360 days after TCRalphabeta/CD19-depleted stem cell transplant. The sequence links TRBV6-1 to TRBJ1-1, with 7 middle bases fitting TRBD1. The CDR3 region reads CASSVVTGTEEAFF. The DNA is as follows: TGTGCCAGCAGCGTTGTTACCGGGACAGAAGAAGCTTTCTTT.